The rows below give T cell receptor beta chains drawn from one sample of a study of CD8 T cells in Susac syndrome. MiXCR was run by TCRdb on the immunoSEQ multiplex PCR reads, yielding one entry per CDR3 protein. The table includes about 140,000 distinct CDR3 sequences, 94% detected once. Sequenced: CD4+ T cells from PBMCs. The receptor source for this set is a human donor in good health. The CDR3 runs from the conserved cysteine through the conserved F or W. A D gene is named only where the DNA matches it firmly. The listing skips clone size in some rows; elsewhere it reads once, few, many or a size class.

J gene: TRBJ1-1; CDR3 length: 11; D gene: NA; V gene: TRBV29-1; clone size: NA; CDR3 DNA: TGCAGTGGCGTGGAGCCCACTGAAGCTTTCTTT; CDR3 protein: CSGVEPTEAFF
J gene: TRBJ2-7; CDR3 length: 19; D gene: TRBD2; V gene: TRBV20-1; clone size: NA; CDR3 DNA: TGCAGTGCTAGAGGGTTTGTTTCAAGCGGGGGAGGATTTACCTACGAGCAGTACTTC; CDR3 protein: CSARGFVSSGGGFTYEQYF
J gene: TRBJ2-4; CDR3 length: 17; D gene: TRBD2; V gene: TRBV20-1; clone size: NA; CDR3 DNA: TGCAGTGCGCACCCCGGGGGACTAGCGCAAATCAAAAACATTCAGTACTTC; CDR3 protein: CSAHPGGLAQIKNIQYF
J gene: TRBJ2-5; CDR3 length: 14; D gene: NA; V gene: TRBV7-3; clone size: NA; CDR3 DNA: TGTGCCAGCAGCTTAAGTGGGGGGCAAGAGACCCAGTACTTC; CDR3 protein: CASSLSGGQETQYF
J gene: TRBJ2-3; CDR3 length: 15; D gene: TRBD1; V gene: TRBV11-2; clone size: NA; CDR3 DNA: TGTGCCAGCAGCTCGGACAGGGGGCGAACAGATACGCAGTATTTT; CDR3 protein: CASSSDRGRTDTQYF
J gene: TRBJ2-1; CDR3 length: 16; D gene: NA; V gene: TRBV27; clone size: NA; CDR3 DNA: TGTGCCAGCAGTTTGGGTAGGACAGCGGGTACTGCTGAGCAGTTCTTC; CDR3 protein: CASSLGRTAGTAEQFF
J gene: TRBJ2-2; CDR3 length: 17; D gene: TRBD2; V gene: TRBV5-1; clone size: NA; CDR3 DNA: TGCGCCAGCAGCTTAGAACTAGCGAATTCGAACACCGGGGAGCTGTTTTTT; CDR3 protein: CASSLELANSNTGELFF
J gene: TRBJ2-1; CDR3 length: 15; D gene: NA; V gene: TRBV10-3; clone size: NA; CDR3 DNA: TGTGCCATCAGTGAGTCGTGGTGGAGGGTCAATGAGCAGTTCTTC; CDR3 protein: CAISESWWRVNEQFF
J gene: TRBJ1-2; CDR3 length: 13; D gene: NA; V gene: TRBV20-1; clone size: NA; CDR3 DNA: TGCAGTGCCTACAGGACGCTTCTCTATGGCTACACCTTC; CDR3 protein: CSAYRTLLYGYTF
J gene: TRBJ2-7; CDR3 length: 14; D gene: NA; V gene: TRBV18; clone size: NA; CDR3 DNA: TGTGCCAGCTCACCACTCGCTCGAACGGGCGAGCAGTACTTC; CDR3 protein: CASSPLARTGEQYF
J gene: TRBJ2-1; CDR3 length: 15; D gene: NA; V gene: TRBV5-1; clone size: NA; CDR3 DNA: TGCGCCAGCAGCTTGTCGGTAGGGACCTACAATGAGCAGTTCTTC; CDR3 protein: CASSLSVGTYNEQFF
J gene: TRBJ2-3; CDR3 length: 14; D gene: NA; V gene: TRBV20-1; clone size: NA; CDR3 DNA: TGCAGTGCTGGCGGAGGGCTGAGAGCAGATACGCAGTATTTT; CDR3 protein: CSAGGGLRADTQYF
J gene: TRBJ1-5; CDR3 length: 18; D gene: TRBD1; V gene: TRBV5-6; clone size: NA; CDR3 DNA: TGTGCCAGCAGCTTTTCCGGGACAGGGAGATATAGCAATCAGCCCCAGCATTTT; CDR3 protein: CASSFSGTGRYSNQPQHF
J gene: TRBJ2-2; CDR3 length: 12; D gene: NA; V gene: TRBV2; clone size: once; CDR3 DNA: TGTGCCAGCAGGGAGGCTTCCGGGGAGCTGTTTTTT; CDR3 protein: CASREASGELFF
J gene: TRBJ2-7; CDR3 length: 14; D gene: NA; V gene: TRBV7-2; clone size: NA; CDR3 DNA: TGTGCCAGCAGCTTCCACAGGGTAGGACTGGAGCAGTACTTC; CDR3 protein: CASSFHRVGLEQYF
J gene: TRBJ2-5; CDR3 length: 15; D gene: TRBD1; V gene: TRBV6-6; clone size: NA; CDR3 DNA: TGTGCCAGCAAAATTCCCGGGACAGGGAGGGAGACCCAGTACTTC; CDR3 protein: CASKIPGTGRETQYF
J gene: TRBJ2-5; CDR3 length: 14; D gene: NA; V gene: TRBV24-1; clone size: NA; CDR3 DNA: TGTGCCACCCAGTTTAGTAAAGGGCGGGAGACCCAGTACTTC; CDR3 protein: CATQFSKGRETQYF